This entry lists 17 T cell receptor beta chains sequenced from one sample in a study of regulatory T cells in long-lasting Graves disease. Regarding time point: persistent/refractory GD, antithyroid drugs over 5 years with positive TRAb. PBMC-derived RNA was used for the TCR library. Both iRepertoire HTBI primers and Arm-PCR of CDR3 regions were used to build the TCR beta libraries. TCRdb re-derived calls from the multiplex PCR reads in MiXCR, one entry per CDR3 protein. The sample yields roughly 700,000 distinct CDR3 sequences, around 30% seen once. This material consisted of peripheral blood mononuclear cells (PBMCs), taken when the disease was refractory, from a patient treated with antithyroid drugs. These receptors originate from a female donor with Graves disease.

This clonotype was seen only a few times. The rearrangement joins TRBV20-1 to TRBJ1-1, with TRBD1 identical over 8 bases. This CDR3 region has 13 residues. Looked up from germline, CDR1 is DFQATT and CDR2 is SNEGSKA (reference sequence). V was pared by 6 bases and J by 5 bases, with 8 bases of the junction left unmatched. In nucleotides, the CDR3 is TGCAGTGCCACACAGGGGGAAGGGACTGAAGCTTTCTTT. As protein: CSATQGEGTEAFF.

About this clonotype: A read error may be the cause here, since a much bigger clone is one base away. The chain carries TRBV12-3 or TRBV12-4 and TRBJ1-2; the D is unclear. There are 14 residues in the CDR3. CDR3 nucleotides: TGTGCCAGCAGTAGCCAATTGAATAACTATGGCCACACCTTC. It translates to CASSSQLNNYGHTF.

The chain employs TRBV19 and TRBJ1-1; maybe TRBD1 (6 bases). This CDR3 has 14 amino acids. The V and J ends lost 6 bases and 4 bases respectively, with 15 bases between them. The germline V gene encodes CDR1 LNHDA and CDR2 SQIVND (reference sequence). CDR3 sequence reads: CASRQGGYTTEAFF. Written as DNA, the CDR3 is TGTGCCAGTAGACAGGGAGGGTATACCACTGAAGCTTTCTTT.

This clonotype occurred many times. The genes are TRBV28 and TRBJ1-1, with 8 bases identical to TRBD1. J gave up 4 bases and V 3 bases, and 10 bases lay outside the gene matches. Germline V lookup: CDR1 MDHEN, CDR2 SYDVKM. The CDR3 consists of 16 residues. CDR3 sequence: CASSFTDRVRATEAFF. The CDR3 DNA follows: TGTGCCAGCAGTTTTACGGACAGGGTCCGGGCCACTGAAGCTTTCTTT.

The V call is TRBV6-1, the J call TRBJ1-1, with D perhaps TRBD1 (5 bases). Germline loops: CDR1 MNHNS, CDR2 SASEGT. V was cut by 7 bases and J by 5 bases, with 8 bases left in between. CDR3 size: 11 residues. In DNA form, the CDR3 reads TGTGCCAGCACCGAGGGGACTGAAGCTTTCTTT. This gives the protein CASTEGTEAFF.

In this sample, this clonotype turned up many times. The chain recombines TRBV2 with TRBJ1-5; 7 positions match TRBD1. Losses at the gene ends were 5 bases for V and 0 bases for J; bases not matched to a gene: 4. CDR1 is SNHLY and CDR2 is FYNNEI in the germline V gene. This CDR3 contains 15 residues. The CDR3 DNA reads as TGTGCCAGCAGTCGGGACAGCCTTAGCAATCAGCCCCAGCATTTT. It is translated as CASSRDSLSNQPQHF.

The chain recombines TRBV19 with TRBJ2-3, with D unclear. CDR1 is LNHDA, CDR2 SQIVND, per germline (reference sequence). The CDR3 spans 14 residues. The V gene lost 3 bases and the J gene lost 2 bases, with 9 bases spanning the gap. The CDR3 DNA sequence: TGTGCCAGTAGTATCTGCGGAGACACAGATACGCAGTATTTT. Protein: CASSICGDTDTQYF.

This clonotype showed up just a few times. V and J are TRBV7-9 and TRBJ1-1; D uncertain. V was pared by 5 bases and J by 2 bases, with 15 bases between. The germline CDR1 and CDR2 sequences are SEHNR and FQNEAQ (reference sequence). The CDR3 is 15 amino acids. The CDR3 nucleotides are TGTGCCAGCAGCCCCCGGTTTGGGCCAAACACTGAAGCTTTCTTT. Protein: CASSPRFGPNTEAFF.

The genes are TRBV11-2 and TRBJ2-7, with D possibly TRBD2 on 6 matching bases. Trimming left V 5 bases short and J 0 bases short, with 17 bases between. The CDR3 contains 16 residues. Germline V gene data show CDR1 as SGHAT and CDR2 as FQNNGV. The DNA of the CDR3 is TGTGCCAGCAGCCCCATTGGCCTAGCGCCCTCCTACGAGCAGTACTTC. This encodes CASSPIGLAPSYEQYF. The variable domain in full, with the rest retrieved from reference TRBV11-2 and TRBJ2-7, is EAGVAQSPRYKIIEKRQSVAFWCNPISGHATLYWYQQILGQGPKLLIQFQNNGVVDDSQLPKDRFSAERLKGVDSTLKIQPAKLEDSAVYLCASSPIGLAPSYEQYFGPGTRLTVT.

The chain has TRBV27 and TRBJ2-5; D is unresolved. The CDR3 consists of 15 residues. The germline V and J ends were trimmed by 2 bases and 4 bases, with 14 bases remaining between them. Looked up from germline, CDR1 is MNHEY and CDR2 is SMNVEV (reference sequence). The CDR3 DNA is TGTGCCAGCAGTTTACAAGGTCCAGCCCCAGAGACCCAGTACTTC. It specifies CASSLQGPAPETQYF.

This chain uses TRBV6-1 with TRBJ1-2; 8 positions agree with TRBD1. V lost 4 bases to trimming and J lost 1 base; unmatched junction nucleotides: 5. This CDR3 comprises 15 residues. Germline V gives CDR1 MNHNS, CDR2 SASEGT. The CDR3 region has the DNA TGTGCCAGCAGTGCAGGGACAGGCTATAACTATGGCTACACCTTC. This translates into CASSAGTGYNYGYTF.

The V call is TRBV19, the J call TRBJ2-2; 11 bases agree with TRBD2. Losses at the gene ends were 7 bases for V and 1 base for J; bases not matched to a gene: 2. The CDR3 is 15 residues long. Germline assignment: CDR1 LNHDA and CDR2 SQIVND (reference sequence). DNA for the CDR3: TGTGCCAGTATAGGACTAGCGGGGAACACCGGGGAGCTGTTTTTT. It translates to CASIGLAGNTGELFF.

In its sample, this clonotype was seen many times. The CDR3: CASGKIVSTEAFF. DNA of the CDR3: TGTGCCAGCGGAAAAATAGTGAGCACTGAAGCTTTCTTT. The V call is TRBV12-3 or TRBV12-4, the J call TRBJ1-1; D unresolved. V shed 8 bases and J shed 4 bases, with 14 bases lying between them. The CDR3 covers 13 residues.

This clonotype was seen repeatedly, ten times or more. The V call is TRBV12-3 or TRBV12-4, the J call TRBJ1-1; 10 bases line up with TRBD1. This CDR3 is built from 14 residues. The V gene end was trimmed by 6 bases and the J gene end by 4 bases; junction bases not matched to a gene: 5. CDR3 residues: CASSSGTGVTEAFF. As DNA, the CDR3 is TGTGCCAGCAGCTCCGGGACAGGGGTCACTGAAGCTTTCTTT.

In this sample, this clonotype turned up a few times. This chain uses TRBV15 with TRBJ1-4, with D unclear. Between the trimmed V and J ends, which lost 1 base and 3 bases, there was a span of 9 bases. This CDR3 region has 15 residues. The germline V gene has CDR1 LNHNV and CDR2 YYDKDF (reference sequence). DNA of the CDR3: TGTGCCACCAGCAGAGGTCGGAAGGCTAATGAAAAACTGTTTTTT. Its protein product is CATSRGRKANEKLFF.

This clonotype was observed many times. The rearrangement links TRBV27 to TRBJ1-2, with D uncertain. The CDR3 covers 16 residues. Trimming stripped 6 bases from V and 0 bases from J, with 17 bases between. The V gene's germline CDR1 is MNHEY and CDR2 SMNVEV (reference sequence). CDR3 in DNA: TGTGCCAGCAGATTTAGGGCCCCCGATACTAACTATGGCTACACCTTC. Amino acid sequence: CASRFRAPDTNYGYTF.

The table lists this clonotype with a few counts. The chain carries TRBV5-4 and TRBJ1-4, with D maybe TRBD1 (5 bases). From germline, CDR1 is SGHNT and CDR2 YYREEE (reference sequence). There are 16 residues in the CDR3. The V end was cut by 0 bases, the J end by 8 bases, with 17 bases between. The CDR3 DNA reads TGTGCCAGCAGCTTGGGGGGCGGAGGGCTAGGAGAAAAACTGTTTTTT. Its translation is CASSLGGGGLGEKLFF.